This T cell receptor beta chain was captured in a study of CD8 T cells in ankylosing spondylitis. Study results and limitations: Among TCR beta sequences, a motif of roughly 8 highly homologous variants appeared characteristic of ankylosing spondylitis blood. Some of the motif variants had earlier been found in reactive arthritis patients' fluid and blood.

TCRdb analysed the 5' RACE reads with MiXCR anew, one entry per CDR3 protein. The profile covers 150,000 to 200,000 distinct CDR3 sequences, with around 20% appearing a single time and 7.8% taken by the ten largest. Trimming removed 6 bases at V and 5 bases at J, with 16 bases between. Germline V gene lookup returns CDR1 DFQATT and CDR2 SNEGSKA (reference sequence). This CDR3 has 13 amino acids. This clonotype was observed many times. Its antigen remains unknown. Sample: blood, either unsorted or a sorted T cell fraction (not recorded which). The sequence came from a male donor with ankylosing spondylitis or in good health (not recorded which). The rearrangement links TRBV20-1 to TRBJ1-1; no firm D call. CDR3 in amino acids: CSATLGPWTEAFF. The CDR3 DNA sequence: TGCAGTGCAACCCTCGGGCCTTGGACTGAAGCTTTCTTT.